This paragraph covers one TCR beta chain sequence. Its antigen is currently unknown. This sample stems from a study of radiation and T cells in renal cell carcinoma. Study-level results: Top tumor clonotypes rose in blood 2 weeks post-radiation, then contracted.

Trimming pared 0 bases from V and 6 bases from J, leaving 14 bases between. This CDR3 spans 15 amino acids. Germline CDR1 and CDR2: SGHRS and YFSETQ. The time point was: blood 4 weeks post-SBRT, at nephrectomy. Described treatment: 15 Gy SBRT to primary tumor, nephrectomy 4 weeks later. Method: immunoSEQ multiplex PCR; TCRdb's copy keeps in-frame clones and lacks some. The sample includes tens of thousands of clones, about 85% of them seen just once. The chain recombines TRBV5-1 with TRBJ2-3; D perhaps matches TRBD1 (6 bases). The clonotype was recovered from a man aged 50 to 60 with renal cell carcinoma. Source: blood, taken from a patient whose treatment included radiotherapy and nephrectomy. The CDR3 sequence: CASSLVQGIYDTQYF. The CDR3 bases are TGCGCCAGCAGCTTGGTACAGGGTATCTATGATACGCAGTATTTT.